The T cell receptor (beta chain) described here comes from a study of blood T cells in healthy people across ages. Next came a second PCR, run for roughly 7 to 12 cycles, which used a sample-barcoded 5' primer along with a J-beta primer mix. TCRdb re-derived calls from the 5' RACE reads in MiXCR, one entry per CDR3 protein. The table has 1.8 million or so distinct CDR3 sequences, roughly 43% seen once. The CDR3 extends over 15 amino acids. The ends were cut back, 3 bases at V and 3 bases at J, with 14 bases in the middle. Looked up from germline, CDR1 is SGHNT and CDR2 is YENEEA. This clonotype was seen once.

The sample taken for sequencing was blood. This chain links TRBV11-3 with TRBJ2-5; D ambiguous. The sequence was obtained from a human donor in good health. The CDR3 reads CASSFNGRHKETQYF. As DNA, the CDR3 is TGTGCCAGCAGCTTTAACGGCCGTCATAAAGAGACCCAGTACTTC.